This T cell receptor (beta chain) emerged from a study of pediatric ulcerative colitis. Study in general: Disease was pancolitis in about 7 and left-sided in two, histology-confirmed. Study-wide points: Two patients had blood samples with substantially reduced template counts.

The rectum was sampled with one to two pinch biopsies at colonoscopy. Comments on this clone: Its cognate antigen is unknown.

V gave up 1 base and J gave up 4 bases, with 4 bases separating them. CDR3 length equals 11 residues. Germline CDR1 DFQATT, CDR2 SNEGSKA (reference sequence). Sequencing was at survey level. Each sample received Survey-level depth of up to 500,000 reads. Data came from immunoSEQ multiplex PCR; TCRdb stores just in-frame clones and leaves some out. The table includes around 36,000 clones, 80% to 85% detected once. What was sequenced was gut tissue. The TCR sequence derives from a boy aged 5-17 years with mild ulcerative colitis. V is TRBV20-1 and J is TRBJ1-2; D ambiguous. The chain's CDR3 is CSARGGYGYTF. The CDR3 DNA is TGCAGTGCTAGAGGGGGCTATGGCTACACCTTC.